This entry concerns a single T cell receptor beta chain. The V gene's germline CDR1 is SGHTA and CDR2 FQGNSA. Losses at the gene ends were 6 bases for V and 4 bases for J; bases not matched to a gene: 12. The CDR3 sequence is 16 residues long. This sample stems from a study of blood T cell repertoires in COVID-19. The protocol was immunoSEQ multiplex PCR, while the TCRdb copy is restricted to in-frame clones and leaves out a portion. The sample gives roughly 400,000 clones, 90% of which show up once; roughly 0.66% is in the top ten. The chain links TRBV7-2 to TRBJ2-1, with 7 positions matching TRBD2. The sample comprised PBMCs or T cells enriched from blood (not recorded which). This receptor was identified in a man in his late teens or twenties who had recovered from COVID-19. CDR3 in DNA: TGTGCCAGCAGGGCGCCACTAGCGACCCAATACAATGAGCAGTTCTTC. It codes for CASRAPLATQYNEQFF.